The TCR beta chain described here comes from a study of T cell responses to AZD1222 COVID-19 vaccine. Study at large: Samples with a second dose at about 4 or about 12 weeks were pooled together.

With V trimmed by 11 bases and J by 3 bases, 12 bases remained unmatched. CDR3 length: 15 residues. Per germline, CDR1 SSHAT and CDR2 FNYEAQ (reference sequence). The method was immunoSEQ multiplex PCR; TCRdb's version includes in-frame clones alone and lacks a portion of them. The sample carries approximately 90,000 clones, roughly 85% recorded once. This clonotype was obtained from an adult in good health. The chain recombines TRBV7-7 with TRBJ2-2, with 7 bases aligning to TRBD2. The sequencing here drew on peripheral blood, taken on day 0 of AZD1222 vaccination. CDR3 residues: CAGGAGAVDTGELFF. As DNA, the CDR3 is TGTGCCGGTGGGGCGGGAGCCGTCGACACCGGGGAGCTGTTTTTT.